Reported below is one T cell receptor beta chain. The antigen remains undetermined. Both TRBC1 and TRBC2 were covered by a beta constant-region primer of two equimolar oligonucleotides. Ligated cDNA was amplified by four rounds of PCR with nested alpha and beta constant-region primers and SP2. Ligation attached a single-stranded oligonucleotide with a 12-nucleotide UMI and the SP2 primer to the cDNA 3' end. MiXCR was run by TCRdb on the UMI-ligation and nested PCR reads, yielding one entry per CDR3 protein. The sample carries about 150,000 distinct CDR3 sequences, roughly 22% recorded once. This CDR3 region has 13 residues. Germline values: CDR1 DFQATT, CDR2 SNEGSKA (reference sequence). Trimming stripped 3 bases from V and 6 bases from J, with 15 bases between. The data derive from a study of naive and memory T cell subsets. General study points: Naive repertoires, especially CD8, held a few larger clonotypes, possibly memory cells re-expressing CD45RA. The power law exponent of TCR abundance differed between naive and memory cells.

V and J are TRBV20-1 and TRBJ2-7; D possibly corresponds to TRBD1 (5 bases). Sample: naive CD4+ T cells from blood. The receptor's source is a human donor in good health. In DNA, the CDR3 is TGCAGTGCTAGCGGCCAGGGTGACTCCGAGCAGTACTTC. This gives the protein CSASGQGDSEQYF.